This TCR beta chain was captured in a study of shared clonotypes between healthy human individuals. The naive CD8 population came from CD45RO-negative cells selected for CCR7, without terminally differentiated effector memory CD45RA+ cells. The germline gives CDR1 SSHAT, CDR2 FNYEAQ (reference sequence). The germline V and J ends were trimmed by 5 bases and 0 bases, with 14 bases remaining between them. The CDR3 is 16 residues long. Here immunoSEQ multiplex PCR was the method, and the copy in TCRdb shows in-frame clones only, minus some. The sample contains around 2.1 million clones, under 95% of which appear only once.

The sequencing input was naive CD8+ T cells from PBMCs. This TCR was sampled from a man aged 18 to 29 in good health. Some clones in this sample may be carry-over from other donors' samples. The chain couples TRBV7-7 to TRBJ1-3; the D is unclear. CDR3 nucleotide sequence: TGTGCCAGCAGCCCGATCGGGGATTACTCTGGAAACACCATATATTTT. Translated: CASSPIGDYSGNTIYF.